A single sample is the source of the 6 T cell receptor beta chains below, sequenced in a study of shared clonotypes between healthy human individuals. Here immunoSEQ multiplex PCR was the method, and the copy in TCRdb shows in-frame clones only, minus some. The repertoire consists of about 2,500,000 clones, with approximately 92% occurring once and the leading ten covering roughly 0.13%. The sample comprised naive CD4+ T cells sorted from blood. The subset was: CD45RA+ positively selected. The origin of the receptors is a man aged 18 to 30 in good health.

The chain recombines TRBV18 with TRBJ2-1, with D unclear. Between the trimmed V and J ends, which lost 0 bases and 5 bases, there was a span of 8 bases. This CDR3 comprises 14 residues. Germline V lookup: CDR1 KGHSH, CDR2 LQKENI. CDR3 in DNA: TGTGCCAGCTCACCACCTAGCCTAAACAATGAGCAGTTCTTC. It translates to CASSPPSLNNEQFF.

This sequence joins TRBV30 and TRBJ1-5; D call uncertain. The CDR3 has 13 residues. The ends were cut back, 2 bases at V and 7 bases at J, with 12 bases in the middle. Germline CDR1 is GTSNPN and CDR2 is SVGIG (reference sequence). The chain's CDR3 is CAWSTEVGQPQHF. In nucleotides, the CDR3 is TGTGCCTGGAGTACGGAGGTGGGGCAGCCCCAGCATTTT. Drawing the rest from reference TRBV30 and TRBJ1-5, the complete variable domain is SQTIHQWPATLVQPVGSPLSLECTVEGTSNPNLYWYRQAAGRGLQLLFYSVGIGQISSEVPQNLSASRPQDRQFILSSKKLLLSDSGFYLCAWSTEVGQPQHFGDGTRLSIL.

This rearrangement joins TRBV6-5 to TRBJ2-7; either TRBD1 or TRBD2 may fit D (6 bases each). With 5 bases removed from V and 3 bases from J, the gap between germline ends came to 14 bases. Germline V CDR1 and CDR2: MNHEY, SVGAGI. This CDR3 has 14 residues. The CDR3, as DNA: TGTGCCAGCAGTCGCGGGACAAGCCACTACGAGCAGTACTTC. It is translated as CASSRGTSHYEQYF.

The V and J genes are TRBV9 and TRBJ2-2, with a weak D call TRBD2 (7 bases). The germline CDR1 and CDR2 sequences are SGDLS and YYNGEE. Trimming left V 3 bases short and J 2 bases short, with 17 bases between. The CDR3 is 17 residues long. The CDR3 protein is CASSARGGGGNTGELFF. CDR3 in DNA: TGTGCCAGCAGCGCCCGCGGAGGGGGGGGCAACACCGGGGAGCTGTTTTTT.

V and J are TRBV5-4 and TRBJ1-1; 9 bases are a match to TRBD1. The V and J ends lost 5 bases and 0 bases, in that order; junction bases with no gene match: 8. The CDR3 runs to 16 residues. Looked up from germline, CDR1 is SGHNT and CDR2 is YYREEE (reference sequence). For the CDR3, the DNA is TGTGCCAGCAGACCTACAGGGGGCGGCATGAACACTGAAGCTTTCTTT. Residues: CASRPTGGGMNTEAFF.

Notes on this clone: The junction shows a germline mismatch at one end, possibly a read error. J is TRBJ2-2 and V is TRBV11-3, with D tentatively TRBD2 (6 bases). The CDR3 sequence is 10 residues long. From germline, CDR1 is SGHNT and CDR2 YENEEA. CDR3 sequence reads: CATPGRGAVF. The DNA for the CDR3 is TGTGCCACCCCCGGGCGGGGAGCTGTTTTT.